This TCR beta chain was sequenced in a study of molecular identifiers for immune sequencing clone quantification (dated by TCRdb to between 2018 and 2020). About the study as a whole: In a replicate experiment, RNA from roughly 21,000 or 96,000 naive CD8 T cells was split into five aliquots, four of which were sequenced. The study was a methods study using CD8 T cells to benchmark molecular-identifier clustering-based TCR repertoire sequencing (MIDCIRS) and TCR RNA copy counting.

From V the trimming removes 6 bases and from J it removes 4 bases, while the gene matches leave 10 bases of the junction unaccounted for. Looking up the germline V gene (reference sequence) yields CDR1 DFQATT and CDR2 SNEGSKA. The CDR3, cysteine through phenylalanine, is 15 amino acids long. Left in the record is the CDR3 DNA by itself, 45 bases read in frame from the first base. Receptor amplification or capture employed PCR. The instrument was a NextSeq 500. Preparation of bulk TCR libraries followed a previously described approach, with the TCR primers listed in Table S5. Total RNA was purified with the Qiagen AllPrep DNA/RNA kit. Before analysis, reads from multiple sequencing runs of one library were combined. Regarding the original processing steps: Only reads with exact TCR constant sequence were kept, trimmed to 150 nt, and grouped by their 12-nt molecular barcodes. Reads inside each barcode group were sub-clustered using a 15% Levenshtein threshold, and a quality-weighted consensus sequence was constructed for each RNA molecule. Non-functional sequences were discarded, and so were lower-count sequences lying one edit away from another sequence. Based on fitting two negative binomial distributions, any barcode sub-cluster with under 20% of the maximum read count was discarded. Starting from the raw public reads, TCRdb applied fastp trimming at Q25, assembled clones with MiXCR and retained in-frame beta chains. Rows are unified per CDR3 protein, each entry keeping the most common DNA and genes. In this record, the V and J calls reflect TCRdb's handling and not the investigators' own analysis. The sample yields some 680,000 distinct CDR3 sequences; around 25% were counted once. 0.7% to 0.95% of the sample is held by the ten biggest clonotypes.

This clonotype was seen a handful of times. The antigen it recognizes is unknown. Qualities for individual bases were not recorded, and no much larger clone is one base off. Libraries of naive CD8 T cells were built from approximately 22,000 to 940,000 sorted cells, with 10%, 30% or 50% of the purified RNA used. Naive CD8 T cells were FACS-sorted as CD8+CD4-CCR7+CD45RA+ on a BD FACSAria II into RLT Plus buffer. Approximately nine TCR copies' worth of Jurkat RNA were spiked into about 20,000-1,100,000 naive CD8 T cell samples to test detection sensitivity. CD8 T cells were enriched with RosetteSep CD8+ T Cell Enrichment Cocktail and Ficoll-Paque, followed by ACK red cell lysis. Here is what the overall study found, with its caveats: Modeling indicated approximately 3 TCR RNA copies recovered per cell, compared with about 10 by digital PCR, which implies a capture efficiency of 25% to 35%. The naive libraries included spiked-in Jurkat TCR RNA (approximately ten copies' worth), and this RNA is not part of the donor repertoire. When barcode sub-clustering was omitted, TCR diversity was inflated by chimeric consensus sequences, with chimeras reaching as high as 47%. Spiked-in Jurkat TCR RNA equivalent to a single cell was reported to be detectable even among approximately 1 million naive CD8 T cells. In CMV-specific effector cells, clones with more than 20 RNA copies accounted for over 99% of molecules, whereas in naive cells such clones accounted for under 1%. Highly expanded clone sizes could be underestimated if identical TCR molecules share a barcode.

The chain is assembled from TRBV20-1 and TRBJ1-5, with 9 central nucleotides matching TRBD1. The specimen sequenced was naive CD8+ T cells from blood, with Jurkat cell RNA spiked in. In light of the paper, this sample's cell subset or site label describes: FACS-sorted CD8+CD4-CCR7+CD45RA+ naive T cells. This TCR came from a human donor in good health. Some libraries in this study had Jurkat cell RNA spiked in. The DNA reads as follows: TGCAGTGCCGTCCGGGACAGGGACCCTAATCAGCCCCAGCATTTT. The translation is CSAVRDRDPNQPQHF.